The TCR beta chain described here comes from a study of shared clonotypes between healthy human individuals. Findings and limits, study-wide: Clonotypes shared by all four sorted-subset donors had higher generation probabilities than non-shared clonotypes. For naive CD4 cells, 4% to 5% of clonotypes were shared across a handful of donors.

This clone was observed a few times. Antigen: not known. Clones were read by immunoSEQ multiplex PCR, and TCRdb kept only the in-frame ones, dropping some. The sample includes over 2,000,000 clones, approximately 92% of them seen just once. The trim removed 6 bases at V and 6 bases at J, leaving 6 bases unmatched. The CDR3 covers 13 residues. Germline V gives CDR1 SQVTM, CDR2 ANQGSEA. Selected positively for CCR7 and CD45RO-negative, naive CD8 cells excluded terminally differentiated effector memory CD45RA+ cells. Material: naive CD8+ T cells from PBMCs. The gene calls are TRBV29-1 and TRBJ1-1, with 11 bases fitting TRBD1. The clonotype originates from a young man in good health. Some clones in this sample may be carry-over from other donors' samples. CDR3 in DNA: TGCAGCGTCACGGGACAGGGGGTACCTGAAGCTTTCTTT. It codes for CSVTGQGVPEAFF.